This is a list of T cell receptor beta chains from one sample in a study of cytomegalovirus exposure and HLA in healthy donors. TCRdb keeps only in-frame clones here, not all; method: immunoSEQ multiplex PCR. The data contain 90,000 to 150,000 clones, about 78% of them singletons. What was sequenced was PBMCs. These receptors were collected from a woman in her thirties or forties in good health and CMV-seropositive. CDR3s include the opening cysteine and the closing phenylalanine or tryptophan. The D gene is left open where the match is weak. Rows may omit the clone size; those that give it use once, few, many or a size class.

>-|once|TRBV9|TRBJ1-2
TGTGCCAGCAGCGCCTACTTACAGGGTTACGACTATGGCTACACCTTC
CASSAYLQGYDYGYTF
>-|-|TRBV5-1|TRBJ2-7
TGCGCCAGCAGCTTGGACCCGGAGACCTACGAGCAGTACTTC
CASSLDPETYEQYF
>-|-|TRBV7-6|TRBJ2-3
TGTGCCAGCAGCTCACAGGGTGGAGATACGCAGTATTTT
CASSSQGGDTQYF
>-|-|TRBV6-1|TRBJ1-1
TGTGCCAGCAGTGAACAGGGGATGGACACTGAAGCTTTCTTT
CASSEQGMDTEAFF
>TRBD1|few|TRBV6-5|TRBJ1-3
TGTGCCAGCAGTCGTTCCGGGACAGGCACAAACACCATATATTTT
CASSRSGTGTNTIYF
>TRBD2|-|TRBV10-3|TRBJ2-3
TGTGCCATCAGTGAGCGGGGCGGGGGGAACACAGATACGCAGTATTTT
CAISERGGGNTDTQYF
>-|-|TRBV11-2|TRBJ1-2
TGTGCCAGCAGCTTAATCACAGGTTCTAACTATGGCTACACCTTC
CASSLITGSNYGYTF
>TRBD1|-|TRBV7-2|TRBJ1-1
TGTGCCAGCAGCCCAAGACAGGGGGCTTGGTACACTGAAGCTTTCTTT
CASSPRQGAWYTEAFF
>-|-|TRBV5-4|TRBJ2-1
TGTGCCAGCAGCTTGGCTCTCGGGGAGGTTGAGAATGAGCAGTTCTTC
CASSLALGEVENEQFF
>-|-|TRBV27|TRBJ2-5
TGTGCCACGAGGGTTGGGTATTCCCTAGAGACCCAGTACTTC
CATRVGYSLETQYF
>-|-|TRBV29-1|TRBJ1-1
TGCAGCGTTGAAGATTTGTCTCTTAAAGCTTTCTTT
CSVEDLSLKAFF
>TRBD1|-|TRBV9|TRBJ2-5
TGTGCCAGCAGCGTAGGTACAGGGGGCGTAGAGACCCAGTACTTC
CASSVGTGGVETQYF
>-|-|TRBV29-1|TRBJ1-1
TGCAGCGTGGGACACCAGAACACTGAAGCTTTCTTT
CSVGHQNTEAFF
>-|-|TRBV13|TRBJ2-6
TGTGCCAATGGCAGGGGCATTGGTGGGGCCAACGTCCTGACTTTC
CANGRGIGGANVLTF
>-|-|TRBV19|TRBJ1-5
TGTGCCAGTAGTATACGACAGGACAGCAATCAGCCCCAGCATTTT
CASSIRQDSNQPQHF
>-|-|TRBV12-5|TRBJ1-5
TGTGCTAGTGTTCTAGGGCTCTCCCCTGGGGCCCAGCCCCAGCATTTT
CASVLGLSPGAQPQHF
>-|once|TRBV5-5|TRBJ1-2
TGTGCCAGCAGCCTGCTGGTGACAGTCTATGGCTACACCTTC
CASSLLVTVYGYTF
>-|-|TRBV19|TRBJ1-2
TGTGCCAGTAGTGCGACAGGACCCAATGGCTACACCTTC
CASSATGPNGYTF
>-|-|TRBV5-1|TRBJ2-2
TGCGCCAGCAGCTCCTTCGGGAACACCGGGGAGCTGTTTTTT
CASSSFGNTGELFF
>-|-|TRBV5-1|TRBJ1-1
TGCGCCAGCAAAAGGACAGAGAACACTGAAGCTTTCTTT
CASKRTENTEAFF
>-|-|TRBV19|TRBJ1-2
TGTGCCAGTTCCAGGTCTCGGGACTACTATGGCTACACCTTC
CASSRSRDYYGYTF
>-|-|TRBV5-8|TRBJ1-6
TGTGCCAGCAGCTTGGCCGGGGATTCACCCCTCCACTTT
CASSLAGDSPLHF
>-|-|TRBV7-8|TRBJ1-1
TGTGCCAGCAGCTTACACGGGAACACTGAAGCTTTCTTT
CASSLHGNTEAFF
>TRBD1|few|TRBV10-1|TRBJ1-4
TGCGCCTGTGCGGACAGGGGGCTCGGAAAACTGTTTTTT
CACADRGLGKLFF
>-|-|TRBV5-1|TRBJ1-2
TGCGCCAGCAGCTTGGGGGGCAAAGTTACAGGGAAAGATAGTGGCTACACCTTC
CASSLGGKVTGKDSGYTF
>-|-|TRBV6-1|TRBJ2-7
TGTGCCAGCAGTGAAGATGGTAGCTCCTACGAGCAGTACTTC
CASSEDGSSYEQYF
>TRBD1|-|TRBV20-1|TRBJ1-1
TGCAGTGCTTCGACAGGGAAAGCTTTCTTT
CSASTGKAFF
>-|once|TRBV5-4|TRBJ1-1
TGTGCCAGCAGCTTGGGCAGTAACGCGAACACTGAAGCTTTCTTT
CASSLGSNANTEAFF
>-|-|TRBV11-2|TRBJ1-2
TGTGCCAGCAGCTTAGGTGCGGGTCAAAACTATGGCTACACCTTC
CASSLGAGQNYGYTF
>TRBD1|-|TRBV5-1|TRBJ1-2
TGCGCCAGCAGCTTGGAGGCAGGGGGCATGTATGGCTACACCTTC
CASSLEAGGMYGYTF
>-|-|TRBV5-1|TRBJ1-1
TGCGCCAGCAGCTTCGGGACATCCCGCACTGAAGCTTTCTTT
CASSFGTSRTEAFF
>-|-|TRBV7-2|TRBJ1-2
TGTGCCAGCAGCTTAGCGACAGGACTCTATGGCTACACCTTC
CASSLATGLYGYTF
>TRBD1|-|TRBV5-4|TRBJ1-1
TGTGCCAGCAGCTTGGGGGGGACAGGGGGCTTCACTGAAGCTTTCTTT
CASSLGGTGGFTEAFF
>-|-|TRBV6-5|TRBJ2-2
TGTGCCAGCAGGAGGGCTCCCGGGGAGCTGTTTTTT
CASRRAPGELFF
>TRBD1|-|TRBV9|TRBJ1-1
TGTGCCAGCAGCGGGGGGACAGTCTTGAACACTGAAGCTTTCTTT
CASSGGTVLNTEAFF
>-|-|TRBV18|TRBJ2-5
TGTGCCAGCTCACCGGGGTGGCAGGGGGAGACCCAGTACTTC
CASSPGWQGETQYF
>-|few|TRBV9|TRBJ1-6
TGTGCCAGCAGCGGATGGGCCAGCTCCTATAATTCACCCCTCCACTTT
CASSGWASSYNSPLHF
>TRBD1|-|TRBV11-1|TRBJ1-1
TGTGCCAGCAGCTTATCCCAGGGGGCTGAAGCTTTCTTT
CASSLSQGAEAFF